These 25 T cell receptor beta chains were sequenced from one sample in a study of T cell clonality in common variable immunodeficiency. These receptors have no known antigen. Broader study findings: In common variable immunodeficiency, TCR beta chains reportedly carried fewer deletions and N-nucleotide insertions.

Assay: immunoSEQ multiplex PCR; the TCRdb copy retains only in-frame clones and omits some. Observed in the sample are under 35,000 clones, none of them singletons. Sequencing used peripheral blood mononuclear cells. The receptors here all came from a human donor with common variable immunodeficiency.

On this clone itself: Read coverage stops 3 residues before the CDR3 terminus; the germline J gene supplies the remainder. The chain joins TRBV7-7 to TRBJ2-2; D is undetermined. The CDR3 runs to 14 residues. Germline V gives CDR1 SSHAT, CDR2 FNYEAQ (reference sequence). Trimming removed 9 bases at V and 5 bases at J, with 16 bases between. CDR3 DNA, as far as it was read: TGTGCCAGTGCGGTGTTGGAAAGGACCGGGGAG. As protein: CASAVLERTGE. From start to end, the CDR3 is CASAVLERTGELFF. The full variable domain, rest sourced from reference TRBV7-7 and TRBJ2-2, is GAGVSQSPRYKVTKRGQDVTLRCDPISSHATLYWYQQALGQGPEFLTYFNYEAQPDKSGLPSDRFSAERPEGSISTLTIQRTEQRDSAMYRCASAVLERTGELFFGEGSRLTVL.

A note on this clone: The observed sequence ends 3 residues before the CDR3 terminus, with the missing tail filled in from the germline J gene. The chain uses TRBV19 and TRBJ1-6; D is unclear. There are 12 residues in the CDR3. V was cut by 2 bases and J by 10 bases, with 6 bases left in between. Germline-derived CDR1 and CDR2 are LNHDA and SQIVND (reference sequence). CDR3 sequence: CASSIPPSPLHF. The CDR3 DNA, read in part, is TGTGCCAGTAGTATACCTCCCTCACCC.

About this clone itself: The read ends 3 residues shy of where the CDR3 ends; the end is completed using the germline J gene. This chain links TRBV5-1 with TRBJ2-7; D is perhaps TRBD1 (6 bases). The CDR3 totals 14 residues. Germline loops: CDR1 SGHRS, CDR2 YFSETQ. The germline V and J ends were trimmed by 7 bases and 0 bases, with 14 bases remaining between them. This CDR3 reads CASVAPDSSYEQYF. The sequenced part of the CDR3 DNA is TGCGCCAGCGTAGCTCCGGACAGCTCCTACGAG.

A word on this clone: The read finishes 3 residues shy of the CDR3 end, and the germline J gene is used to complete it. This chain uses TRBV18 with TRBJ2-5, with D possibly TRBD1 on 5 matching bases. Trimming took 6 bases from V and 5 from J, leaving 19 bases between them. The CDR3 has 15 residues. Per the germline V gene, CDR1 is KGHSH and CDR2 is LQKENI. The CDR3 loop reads CASSPSGPGVETQYF. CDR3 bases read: TGTGCCAGCTCCCCCTCAGGGCCCGGAGTGGAGACC.

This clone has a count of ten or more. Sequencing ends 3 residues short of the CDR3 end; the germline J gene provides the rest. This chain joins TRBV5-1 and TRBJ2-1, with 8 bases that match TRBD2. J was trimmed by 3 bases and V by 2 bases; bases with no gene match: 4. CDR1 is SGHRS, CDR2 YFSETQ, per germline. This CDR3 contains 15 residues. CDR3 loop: CASSFAGGHYNEQFF. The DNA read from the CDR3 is TGCGCCAGCAGCTTCGCGGGGGGCCACTACAATGAG. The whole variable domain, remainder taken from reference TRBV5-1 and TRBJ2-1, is KAGVTQTPRYLIKTRGQQVTLSCSPISGHRSVSWYQQTPGQGLQFLFEYFSETQRNKGNFPGRFSGRQFSNSRSEMNVSTLELGDSALYLCASSFAGGHYNEQFFGPGTRLTVL.

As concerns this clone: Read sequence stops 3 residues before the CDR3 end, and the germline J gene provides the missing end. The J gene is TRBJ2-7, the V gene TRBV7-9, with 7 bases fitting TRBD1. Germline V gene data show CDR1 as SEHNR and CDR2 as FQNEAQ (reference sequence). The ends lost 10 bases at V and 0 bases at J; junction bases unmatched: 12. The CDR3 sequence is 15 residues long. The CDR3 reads CATIPGQWTSYEQYF. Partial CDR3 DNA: TGTGCCACCATACCGGGACAGTGGACCTCCTACGAG.

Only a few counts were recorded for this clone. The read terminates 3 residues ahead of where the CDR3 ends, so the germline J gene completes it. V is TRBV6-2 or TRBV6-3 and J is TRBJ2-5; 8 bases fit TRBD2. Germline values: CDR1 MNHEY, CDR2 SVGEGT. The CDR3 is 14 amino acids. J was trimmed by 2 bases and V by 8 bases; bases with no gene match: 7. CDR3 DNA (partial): TGTGCCAGCCTGACTAGCGCCGGACAAGAGACC. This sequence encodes CASLTSAGQET. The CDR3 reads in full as CASLTSAGQETQYF.

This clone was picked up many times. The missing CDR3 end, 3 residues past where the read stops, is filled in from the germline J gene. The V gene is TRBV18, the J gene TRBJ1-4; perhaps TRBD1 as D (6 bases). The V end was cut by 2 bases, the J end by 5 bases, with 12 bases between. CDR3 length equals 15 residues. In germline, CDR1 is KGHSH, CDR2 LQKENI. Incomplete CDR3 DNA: TGTGCCAGCTCACCATCGACAGGCCCCAATGAAAAA. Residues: CASSPSTGPNEK. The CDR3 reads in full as CASSPSTGPNEKLFF.

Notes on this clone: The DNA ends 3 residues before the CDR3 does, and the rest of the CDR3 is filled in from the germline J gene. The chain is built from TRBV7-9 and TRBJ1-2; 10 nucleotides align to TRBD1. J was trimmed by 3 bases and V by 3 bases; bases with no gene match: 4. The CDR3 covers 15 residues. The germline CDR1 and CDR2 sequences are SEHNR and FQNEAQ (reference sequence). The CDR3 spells CASSLPTGGDYGYTF. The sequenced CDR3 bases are TGTGCCAGCAGCTTGCCGACAGGGGGCGACTATGGC.

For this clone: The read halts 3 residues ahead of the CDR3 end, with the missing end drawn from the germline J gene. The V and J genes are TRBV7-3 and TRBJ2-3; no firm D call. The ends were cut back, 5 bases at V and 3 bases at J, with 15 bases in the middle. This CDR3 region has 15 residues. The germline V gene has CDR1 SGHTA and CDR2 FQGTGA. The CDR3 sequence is CASSQKPDWTDTQYF. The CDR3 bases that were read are TGTGCCAGCAGCCAAAAACCAGACTGGACAGATACG.

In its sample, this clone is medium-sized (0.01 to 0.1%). The sequenced CDR3 bases are TGTGCCAGCAGCTTTGAAAAGGGACAGGACAATTCACCC. The encoded protein is CASSFEKGQDNSP. In full, the CDR3 reads CASSFEKGQDNSPLHF. This chain uses TRBV5-4 with TRBJ1-6, with TRBD1 identical over 8 bases. The read is 3 residues too short to cover the CDR3 end, so that end is filled in from the germline J gene. This CDR3 contains 16 residues. The ends lost 2 bases at V and 7 bases at J; junction bases unmatched: 8. Looked up from germline, CDR1 is SGHNT and CDR2 is YYREEE (reference sequence). The whole variable domain, remainder taken from reference TRBV5-4 and TRBJ1-6, is ETGVTQSPTHLIKTRGQQVTLRCSSQSGHNTVSWYQQALGQGPQFIFQYYREEENGRGNFPPRFSGLQFPNYSSELNVNALELDDSALYLCASSFEKGQDNSPLHFGNGTRLTVT.

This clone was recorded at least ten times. The part of the CDR3 DNA that was read is TGTGCCAGCAGTGAAGGGACAGTTAACTATGGC. Its translation is CASSEGTVNYG. In full, the CDR3 reads CASSEGTVNYGYTF. V usage is TRBV6-1 and J usage is TRBJ1-2; TRBD1 is a possible D gene (6 bases). The observed sequence ends 3 residues before the CDR3 terminus, with the missing tail filled in from the germline J gene. The CDR3 consists of 14 residues. The germline CDR1 and CDR2 sequences are MNHNS and SASEGT. The V gene lost 1 base and the J gene lost 1 base, with 7 bases spanning the gap.

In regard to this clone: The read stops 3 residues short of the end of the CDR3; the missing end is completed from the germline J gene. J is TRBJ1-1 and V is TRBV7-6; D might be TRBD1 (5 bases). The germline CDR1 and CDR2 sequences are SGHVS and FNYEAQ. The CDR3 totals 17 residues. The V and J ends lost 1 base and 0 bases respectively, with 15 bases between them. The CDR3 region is CASSLDRTTLLNTEAFF. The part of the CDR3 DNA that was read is TGTGCCAGCAGCTTAGATAGGACAACCCTTCTGAACACTGAA. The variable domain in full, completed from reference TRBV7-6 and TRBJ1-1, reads GAGVSQSPRYKVTKRGQDVALRCDPISGHVSLYWYRQALGQGPEFLTYFNYEAQQDKSGLPNDRFSAERPEGSISTLTIQRTEQRDSAMYRCASSLDRTTLLNTEAFFGQGTRLTVV.

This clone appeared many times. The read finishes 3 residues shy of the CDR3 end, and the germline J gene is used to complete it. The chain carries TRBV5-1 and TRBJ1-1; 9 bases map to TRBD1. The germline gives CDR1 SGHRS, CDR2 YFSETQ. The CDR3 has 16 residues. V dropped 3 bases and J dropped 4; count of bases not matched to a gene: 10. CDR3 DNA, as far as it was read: TGCGCCAGCAGCTGGGCCGCGGGACAGGGACCCACTGAA. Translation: CASSWAAGQGPTE. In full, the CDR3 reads CASSWAAGQGPTEAFF.

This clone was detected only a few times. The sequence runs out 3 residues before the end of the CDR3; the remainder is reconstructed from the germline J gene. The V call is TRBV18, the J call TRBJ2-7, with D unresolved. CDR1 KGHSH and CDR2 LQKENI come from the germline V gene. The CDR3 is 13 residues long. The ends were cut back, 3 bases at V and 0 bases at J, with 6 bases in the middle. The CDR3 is CASSPADSYEQYF. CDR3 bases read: TGTGCCAGCTCACCCGCGGACTCCTACGAG.

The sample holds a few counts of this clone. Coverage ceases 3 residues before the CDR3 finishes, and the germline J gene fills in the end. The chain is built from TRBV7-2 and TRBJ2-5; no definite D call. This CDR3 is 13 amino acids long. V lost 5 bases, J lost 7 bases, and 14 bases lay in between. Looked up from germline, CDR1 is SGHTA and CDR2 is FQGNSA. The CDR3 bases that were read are TGTGCCAGCAGCCCCCTCACTGTCGGGACC. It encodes CASSPLTVGT. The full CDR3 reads CASSPLTVGTQYF.

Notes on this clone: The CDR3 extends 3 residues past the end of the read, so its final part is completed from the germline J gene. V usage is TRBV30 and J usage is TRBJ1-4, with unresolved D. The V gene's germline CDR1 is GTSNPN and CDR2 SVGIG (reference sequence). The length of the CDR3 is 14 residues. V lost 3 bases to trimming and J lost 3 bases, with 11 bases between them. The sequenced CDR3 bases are TGTGCCTGGAGGCGGGGTTTGGCTAATGAAAAA. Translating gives CAWRRGLANEK. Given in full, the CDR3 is CAWRRGLANEKLFF.

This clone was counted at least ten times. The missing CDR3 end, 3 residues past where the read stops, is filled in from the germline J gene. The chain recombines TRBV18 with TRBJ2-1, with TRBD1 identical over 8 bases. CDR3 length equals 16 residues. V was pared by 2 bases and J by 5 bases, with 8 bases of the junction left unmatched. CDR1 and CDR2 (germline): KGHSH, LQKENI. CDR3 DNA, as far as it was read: TGTGCCAGCTCACCAGCCAGGACAGGGTTCGACAATGAG. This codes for CASSPARTGFDNE. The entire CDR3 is CASSPARTGFDNEQFF.

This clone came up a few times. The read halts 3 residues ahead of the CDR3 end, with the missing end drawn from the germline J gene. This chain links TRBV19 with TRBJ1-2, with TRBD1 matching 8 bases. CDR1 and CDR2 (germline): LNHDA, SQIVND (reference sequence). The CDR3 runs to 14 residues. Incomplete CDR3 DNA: TGTGCCAGTAGTATTCAGGGGGCGATGGGGGGC. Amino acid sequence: CASSIQGAMGG. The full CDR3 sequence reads CASSIQGAMGGYTF.

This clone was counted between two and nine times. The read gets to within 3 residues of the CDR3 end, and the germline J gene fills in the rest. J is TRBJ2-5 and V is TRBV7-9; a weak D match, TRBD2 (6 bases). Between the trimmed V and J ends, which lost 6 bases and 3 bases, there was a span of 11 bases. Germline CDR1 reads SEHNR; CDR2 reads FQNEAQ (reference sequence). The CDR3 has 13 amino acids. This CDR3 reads CASRSTSEETQYF. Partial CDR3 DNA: TGTGCCAGCAGGTCGACTAGTGAAGAGACC. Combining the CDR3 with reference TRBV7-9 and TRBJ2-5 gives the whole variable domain DTGVSQNPRHKITKRGQNVTFRCDPISEHNRLYWYRQTLGQGPEFLTYFQNEAQLEKSRLLSDRFSAERPKGSFSTLEIQRTEQGDSAMYLCASRSTSEETQYFGPGTRLLVL.

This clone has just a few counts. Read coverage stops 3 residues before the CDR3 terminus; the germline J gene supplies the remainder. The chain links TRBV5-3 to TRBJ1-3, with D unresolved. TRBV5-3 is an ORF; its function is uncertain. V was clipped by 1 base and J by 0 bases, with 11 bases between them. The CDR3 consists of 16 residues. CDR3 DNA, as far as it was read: TGTGCCAGAAGCTTGAGCATTTTCCGCTCTGGAAACACC. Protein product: CARSLSIFRSGNT. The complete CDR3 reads CARSLSIFRSGNTIYF.

Partial CDR3 DNA: TGCAGTGCTAGAGATTTCCGCGGGAACAATGAG. Translated: CSARDFRGNNE. The complete CDR3 sequence is CSARDFRGNNEQFF. The chain couples TRBV20-1 to TRBJ2-1; the D gene is possibly TRBD2 (6 bases). Read data end 3 residues before the CDR3 end; the end is taken from the germline J gene. Per germline, CDR1 DFQATT and CDR2 SNEGSKA (reference sequence). V was cut by 0 bases and J by 5 bases, with 11 bases left in between. The length of the CDR3 is 14 residues.

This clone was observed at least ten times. CDR3 residues: CSASTGTNYGYTF. CDR3 DNA, as far as it was read: TGCAGTGCCTCAACAGGTACTAACTATGGC. The V and J genes are TRBV20-1 and TRBJ1-2, with D possibly matching TRBD1 (5 bases). The read finishes 3 residues shy of the CDR3 end, and the germline J gene is used to complete it. The CDR3 sequence is 13 residues long. Germline CDR1 is DFQATT and CDR2 is SNEGSKA (reference sequence). V was clipped by 6 bases and J by 0 bases, with 11 bases between them.

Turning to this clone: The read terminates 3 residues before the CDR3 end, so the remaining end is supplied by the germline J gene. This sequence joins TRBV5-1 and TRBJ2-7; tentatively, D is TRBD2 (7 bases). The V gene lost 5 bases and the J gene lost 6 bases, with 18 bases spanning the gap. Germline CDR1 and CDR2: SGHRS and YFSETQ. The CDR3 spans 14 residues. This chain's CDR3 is CASSSFWGGAEQYF. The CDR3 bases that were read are TGCGCCAGCAGTTCTTTTTGGGGGGGGGCCGAG.

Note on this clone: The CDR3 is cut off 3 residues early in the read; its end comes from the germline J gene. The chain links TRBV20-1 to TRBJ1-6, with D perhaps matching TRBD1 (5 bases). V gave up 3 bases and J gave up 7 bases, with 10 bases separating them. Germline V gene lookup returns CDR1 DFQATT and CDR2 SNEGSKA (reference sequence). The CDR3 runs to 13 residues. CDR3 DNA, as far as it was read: TGCAGTGCTAGTGTACAGGAGAATTCACCC. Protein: CSASVQENSP. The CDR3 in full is CSASVQENSPLHF.